The next 10 T cell receptor beta chains were all read from a single sample in a study of early T cells in non-severe SARS-CoV-2 infection. From the 5' RACE reads, TCRdb called clonotypes with MiXCR, one entry per CDR3 protein. This repertoire shows some 25,000 distinct CDR3 sequences, roughly 4.5% found once; its top ten account for 9% to 12%. Input material: whole blood. The receptors come from an adult who was a healthcare worker with PCR-confirmed SARS-CoV-2 infection or an uninfected control (not recorded which).

This clonotype was picked up many times. The rearrangement joins TRBV7-8 to TRBJ1-5; D might be TRBD1 (6 bases). The ends were cut back, 8 bases at V and 7 bases at J, with 9 bases in the middle. This CDR3 is 11 amino acids long. The germline V gene has CDR1 SGHVS and CDR2 FQNEAQ. CDR3 sequence reads: CASGGGQPQHF. The DNA for the CDR3 is TGTGCCAGCGGAGGGGGACAGCCCCAGCATTTT.

This clonotype was counted many times. The chain couples TRBV20-1 to TRBJ2-1, with D possibly being TRBD1 or TRBD2 (5 bases each). Between the trimmed V and J ends, which lost 5 bases and 8 bases, there was a span of 28 bases. CDR1 and CDR2 from the germline V gene are DFQATT and SNEGSKA (reference sequence). This CDR3 is 17 amino acids long. The CDR3 is CSASSLGAEPWGDEQFF. DNA for the CDR3: TGCAGTGCTTCGTCCCTCGGGGCTGAGCCCTGGGGCGATGAGCAGTTCTTC.

Many counts were recorded for this clonotype. The V call is TRBV3-1, the J call TRBJ2-7, with 7 bases that match TRBD1. The CDR3 runs to 15 residues. Trimming cost V 7 bases and J 6 bases; bases outside gene matches: 15. From germline, CDR1 is LGHDT and CDR2 YNNKEL (reference sequence). In nucleotides, the CDR3 is TGTGCCAGCAACACTCCCGGGACAGCCGGTGGCGAGCAGTACTTC. Its protein product is CASNTPGTAGGEQYF.

This clonotype was observed many times. CDR3 DNA: TGTGCCAGCAGTACCACCGGGACAGGGAAATCACCCCTCCACTTT. This sequence encodes CASSTTGTGKSPLHF. The V and J genes are TRBV12-3 or TRBV12-4 and TRBJ1-6; 9 nucleotides match TRBD1. The CDR3 consists of 15 residues. J lost 10 bases, V lost 5 bases, and 9 bases had no gene match.

This clonotype was detected ten times or more. The V call is TRBV13, the J call TRBJ2-1, with D uncertain. Trimming left V 2 bases short and J 6 bases short, with 11 bases between. The length of the CDR3 is 14 residues. Per the germline V gene, CDR1 is PRHDT and CDR2 is FYEKMQ (reference sequence). The CDR3 loop reads CASSLSSRLNEQFF. The CDR3 DNA sequence: TGTGCCAGCAGCTTATCCAGCCGCCTCAATGAGCAGTTCTTC. Full variable domain (missing parts from reference TRBV13 and TRBJ2-1): AAGVIQSPRHLIKEKRETATLKCYPIPRHDTVYWYQQGPGQDPQFLISFYEKMQSDKGSIPDRFSAQQFSDYHSELNMSSLELGDSALYFCASSLSSRLNEQFFGPGTRLTVL.

CDR3 region: CASSLAGAPYGYTF. CDR3 bases: TGTGCCAGCAGCTTAGCCGGGGCCCCCTATGGCTACACCTTC. V and J are TRBV7-9 and TRBJ1-2, with D perhaps matching TRBD1 (5 bases). Germline V CDR1 and CDR2: SEHNR, FQNEAQ (reference sequence). V gave up 0 bases and J gave up 4 bases, with 9 bases separating them. CDR3 length: 14 amino acids.

The gene calls are TRBV20-1 and TRBJ2-3; 9 bases are a match to TRBD2. Per germline, CDR1 DFQATT and CDR2 SNEGSKA (reference sequence). The V and J ends lost 5 bases and 5 bases, in that order; junction bases with no gene match: 11. The CDR3 sequence is 15 residues long. As DNA, the CDR3 is TGCAGTGCTGGTAGACTAGCGGCAGCTTTAGATACGCAGTATTTT. Amino acid sequence: CSAGRLAAALDTQYF.

The sample holds a few counts of this clonotype. The gene calls are TRBV7-9 and TRBJ1-1; D is unclear. The V gene's germline CDR1 is SEHNR and CDR2 FQNEAQ (reference sequence). Trimming stripped 5 bases from V and 3 bases from J, with 7 bases between. This CDR3 spans 12 amino acids. This CDR3 reads CASSVDYTEAFF. For the CDR3, the DNA is TGTGCCAGCAGCGTCGACTACACTGAAGCTTTCTTT.

Ten or more counts support this clonotype. The chain links TRBV29-1 to TRBJ1-1, with D possibly TRBD1 on 6 matching bases. The CDR3 has 14 amino acids. Germline CDR1 is SQVTM and CDR2 is ANQGSEA. The V end was cut by 6 bases, the J end by 5 bases, with 19 bases between. This CDR3 is CSVDETGLSTEAFF. CDR3 coding DNA: TGCAGCGTGGACGAGACAGGTCTAAGTACTGAAGCTTTCTTT.

This chain joins TRBV7-9 and TRBJ2-5; D is perhaps TRBD2 (5 bases). This CDR3 region has 14 residues. V lost 1 base to trimming and J lost 2 bases, with 8 bases between them. Germline lookup yields CDR1 SEHNR and CDR2 FQNEAQ (reference sequence). CDR3 coding DNA: TGTGCCAGCAGCTTAGTTACGGGGCAAGAGACCCAGTACTTC. The encoded protein is CASSLVTGQETQYF.